This TCR beta chain came from a study of blood T cell repertoires in COVID-19. Turning to the study itself: There were acute and convalescent COVID-19 samples, and they came from the United States, Italy and Spain. PBMCs, B-cell-depleted T cells, or T cells were the source of the cDNA or gDNA that made up the material.

Under the authors' procedure: Nucleated cell number was recorded as an estimate derived from reference gene primer amplification. Sequencing used immunoSEQ multiplex PCR; TCRdb keeps in-frame clones, though not all of them. V, J and clone size derive from that table, while D and trimming were established from the DNA sequence. The data hold under 350,000 clones, with around 88% observed a single time. This CDR3 is built from 14 residues. After removal of 4 bases from V and 4 bases from J, the junction contained 3 bases not matched to a gene. Germline V gene data show CDR1 as LGHNT and CDR2 as FRNRAP.

The sequenced sample consisted of peripheral blood. The chain links TRBV12-5 to TRBJ1-3; 8 bases match TRBD1. The source of this sequence is a man aged 35 to 55 with acute or convalescent COVID-19. CDR3 bases: TGTGCTAGTGGTTCGGACAGGGCGGGAAACACCATATATTTT. Protein sequence: CASGSDRAGNTIYF.